This T cell receptor beta chain was sequenced during a study of naive and memory T cell subsets. Study observations and caveats: Especially in CD8 cells, naive repertoires contained a few larger clonotypes, possibly CD45RA-re-expressing memory cells.

This CDR3 has 17 amino acids. V was clipped by 0 bases and J by 6 bases; unmatched bases: 6. The germline V gene encodes CDR1 LGHDT and CDR2 YNNKEL (reference sequence). This clonotype was counted ten times or more. Its antigen is unidentified. Two oligonucleotides, mixed equimolar, formed the beta constant-region primer covering TRBC1 and TRBC2. Four rounds of PCR amplified the ligated cDNA using nested alpha and beta constant-region primers plus SP2. TCRdb recomputed calls from the UMI-ligation and nested PCR reads with MiXCR, one row per CDR3 protein. The table shows around 100,000 distinct CDR3 sequences, with roughly 14% occurring only once.

The chain carries TRBV3-1 and TRBJ2-1; 12 positions agree with TRBD2. The sample was naive CD8+ T cells from blood. The clonotype was recovered from a human donor in good health. CDR3 sequence reads: CASSQDLLAGGINEQFF. The CDR3 bases are TGTGCCAGCAGCCAAGATCTGCTAGCGGGAGGGATCAATGAGCAGTTCTTC.